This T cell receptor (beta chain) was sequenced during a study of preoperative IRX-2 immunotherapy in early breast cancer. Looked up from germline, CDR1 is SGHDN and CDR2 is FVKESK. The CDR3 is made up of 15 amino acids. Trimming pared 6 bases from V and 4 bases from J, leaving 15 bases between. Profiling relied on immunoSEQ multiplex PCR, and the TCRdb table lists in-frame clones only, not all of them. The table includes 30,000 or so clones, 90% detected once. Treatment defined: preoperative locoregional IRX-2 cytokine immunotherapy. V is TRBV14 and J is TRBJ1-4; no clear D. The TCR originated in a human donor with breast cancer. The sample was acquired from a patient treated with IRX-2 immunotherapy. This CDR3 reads CASSTAGRLNEKLFF. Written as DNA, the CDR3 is TGTGCCAGCAGTACTGCGGGCCGGCTTAATGAAAAACTGTTTTTT. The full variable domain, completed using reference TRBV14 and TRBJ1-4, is EAGVTQFPSHSVIEKGQTVTLRCDPISGHDNLYWYRRVMGKEIKFLLHFVKESKQDESGMPNNRFLAERTGGTYSTLKVQPAELEDSGVYFCASSTAGRLNEKLFFGSGTQLSVL.